Listed below are T cell receptor beta chains from one sample, sequenced in a study of blood T cell repertoires in COVID-19. Libraries were prepared by immunoSEQ multiplex PCR; TCRdb keeps only in-frame clonotypes and omits some of them. Of 130,000 or so clones in the sample, roughly 77% were seen once. The sequencing input was peripheral blood. These receptors were collected from a woman in her seventies with COVID-19, enrolled during active disease. The CDR3 runs from the conserved cysteine through the conserved F or W. D genes are given only for firm matches. Clone size is stated in some rows and not others, as once, few, many or a class when expanded.

j_call: TRBJ2-7; v_call: TRBV6-2/TRBV6-3; d_call: .; clone_size: .; cdr3_aa: CASSDYDRKKTYEQYF; cdr3_nt: TGTGCCAGCAGTGACTACGACAGGAAAAAAACCTACGAGCAGTACTTC
j_call: TRBJ1-2; v_call: TRBV19; d_call: TRBD1; clone_size: .; cdr3_aa: CASRPGTGLYGYTF; cdr3_nt: TGTGCCAGTAGGCCCGGGACAGGGCTGTATGGCTACACCTTC
j_call: TRBJ2-3; v_call: TRBV7-2; d_call: TRBD2; clone_size: .; cdr3_aa: CASSSGLAGSPQYF; cdr3_nt: TGTGCCAGCAGCTCAGGACTAGCGGGGTCGCCGCAGTATTTT
j_call: TRBJ2-1; v_call: TRBV18; d_call: TRBD1; clone_size: .; cdr3_aa: CASSPGQGASGEQFF; cdr3_nt: TGTGCCAGCTCGCCCGGACAGGGGGCTAGTGGTGAGCAGTTCTTC
j_call: TRBJ1-1; v_call: TRBV19; d_call: .; clone_size: few; cdr3_aa: CASSSQSFMNTEAFF; cdr3_nt: TGTGCCAGTAGTTCTCAGTCGTTTATGAACACTGAAGCTTTCTTT
j_call: TRBJ2-7; v_call: TRBV29-1; d_call: TRBD1; clone_size: .; cdr3_aa: CSVAAGGYYEQYF; cdr3_nt: TGCAGCGTTGCGGCAGGGGGCTACTACGAGCAGTACTTC
j_call: TRBJ2-2; v_call: TRBV6-5; d_call: TRBD1; clone_size: .; cdr3_aa: CASRPGQGPTGELFF; cdr3_nt: TGTGCCAGCAGGCCGGGACAGGGCCCCACCGGGGAGCTGTTTTTT
j_call: TRBJ2-3; v_call: TRBV15; d_call: .; clone_size: once; cdr3_aa: CATSSGTVLDTQYF; cdr3_nt: TGTGCCACCAGCTCTGGGACTGTCCTAGATACGCAGTATTTT
j_call: TRBJ1-2; v_call: TRBV18; d_call: .; clone_size: .; cdr3_aa: CASSLGSPGYGYTF; cdr3_nt: TGTGCCAGCTCACTCGGTTCCCCGGGCTATGGCTACACCTTC
j_call: TRBJ1-5; v_call: TRBV28; d_call: .; clone_size: .; cdr3_aa: CASRGRRDQPQHF; cdr3_nt: TGTGCCAGTCGCGGGCGAAGGGATCAGCCCCAGCATTTT
j_call: TRBJ1-2; v_call: TRBV19; d_call: .; clone_size: few; cdr3_aa: CATADPPYGYTF; cdr3_nt: TGTGCCACCGCAGATCCCCCATATGGCTACACCTTC
j_call: TRBJ2-1; v_call: TRBV3-1/TRBV3-2; d_call: .; clone_size: .; cdr3_aa: CASSQEGGEQFF; cdr3_nt: TGTGCCAGCAGCCAAGAGGGGGGTGAGCAGTTCTTC
j_call: TRBJ1-2; v_call: TRBV28; d_call: .; clone_size: .; cdr3_aa: CASTPGGGANYGYTF; cdr3_nt: TGTGCCAGCACTCCCGGGGGTGGGGCTAACTATGGCTACACCTTC
j_call: TRBJ2-7; v_call: TRBV2; d_call: TRBD1; clone_size: .; cdr3_aa: CASSAGQGAYSYEQYF; cdr3_nt: TGTGCCAGCAGCGCAGGACAGGGGGCCTACTCCTACGAGCAGTACTTC
j_call: TRBJ2-7; v_call: TRBV19; d_call: TRBD1; clone_size: few; cdr3_aa: CASSNPGQGSYEQYF; cdr3_nt: TGTGCCAGTAGTAATCCGGGACAGGGATCCTACGAGCAGTACTTC
j_call: TRBJ1-5; v_call: TRBV19; d_call: TRBD1; clone_size: .; cdr3_aa: CASGRDSPNQPQHF; cdr3_nt: TGTGCCAGTGGACGGGACAGCCCAAATCAGCCCCAGCATTTT